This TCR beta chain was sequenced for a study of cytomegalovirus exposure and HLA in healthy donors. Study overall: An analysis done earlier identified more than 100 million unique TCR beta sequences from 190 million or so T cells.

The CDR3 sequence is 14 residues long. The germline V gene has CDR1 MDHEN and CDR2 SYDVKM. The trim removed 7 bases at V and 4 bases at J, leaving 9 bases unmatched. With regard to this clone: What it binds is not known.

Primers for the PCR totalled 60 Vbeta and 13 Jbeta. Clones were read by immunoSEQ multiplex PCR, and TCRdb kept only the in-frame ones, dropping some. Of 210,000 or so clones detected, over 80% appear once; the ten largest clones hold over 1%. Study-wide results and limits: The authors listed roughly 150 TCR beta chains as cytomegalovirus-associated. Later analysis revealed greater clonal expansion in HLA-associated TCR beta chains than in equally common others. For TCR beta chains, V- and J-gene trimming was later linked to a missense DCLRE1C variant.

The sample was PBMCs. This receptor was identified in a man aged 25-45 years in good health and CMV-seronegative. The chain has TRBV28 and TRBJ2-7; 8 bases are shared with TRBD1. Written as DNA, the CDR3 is TGTGCCAGCAACGTCCAGGGGGCAAGGTACGAGCAGTACTTC. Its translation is CASNVQGARYEQYF.